This T cell receptor (beta chain) was sequenced in a study of T cell responses to AZD1222 COVID-19 vaccine. The CDR3 is made up of 16 amino acids. The J segment lost 6 bases and the V segment lost 5 bases, leaving 12 bases of the junction unmatched. Germline V gene data show CDR1 as SGHNT and CDR2 as YYREEE (reference sequence). Method: immunoSEQ multiplex PCR; TCRdb's copy keeps in-frame clones and lacks some. Among around 130,000 clones listed, around 83% were seen once. Concerning this clone itself: Its antigen is undetermined.

General study findings and limits: Donor demographics were predominantly white British with a female majority; clonal diversity may be underestimated. Close to half of spike-specific TCRs reportedly recognize unmutated variant regions. The repertoires were collected only after the peak T cell response.

The starting material was peripheral blood, obtained on day 0 of AZD1222 vaccination. The rearrangement links TRBV5-4 to TRBJ2-7, with TRBD2 identical over 12 bases. This clonotype originated in an adult in good health. The CDR3 here is CASSPSGGAAAIEQYF. The CDR3 nucleotides are TGTGCCAGCAGTCCTAGCGGGGGGGCCGCAGCGATCGAGCAGTACTTC.